These T cell receptor beta chains were read from a single sample in a study of patients and donors after allogeneic stem cell transplantation. Using its own MiXCR run on the RT-PCR reads, TCRdb lists one record per CDR3 protein. The table lists approximately 200,000 distinct CDR3 sequences, 38% of them singletons. Sequencing input: blood, either unsorted or a sorted T cell fraction (not recorded which). All receptors come from a human donor who was either an allogeneic HSCT recipient or a stem cell or donor lymphocyte infusion donor (not recorded which). It is not recorded whose cells these are; they may come from a transplant donor. Each CDR3 is given with its conserved first and last residue. The order of the fields is D gene, clone size, J gene, CDR3 length, V gene, CDR3 protein, CDR3 DNA. A D gene is named only where the DNA matches it firmly. For some rows the clone size is stated as once, few or many, or as a class when expanded; others skip it.

D gene: -; clone size: few; J gene: TRBJ1-2; CDR3 length: 13; V gene: TRBV2; CDR3 protein: CASSEAGTRGYTF; CDR3 DNA: TGTGCCAGCAGTGAAGCAGGGACGAGAGGCTACACCTTC
D gene: -; clone size: -; J gene: TRBJ1-6; CDR3 length: 16; V gene: TRBV3-1; CDR3 protein: CASSPQAPSMNSPLHF; CDR3 DNA: TGTGCCAGCAGCCCCCAGGCGCCGTCAATGAATTCACCCCTCCACTTT
D gene: -; clone size: -; J gene: TRBJ1-3; CDR3 length: 12; V gene: TRBV5-1; CDR3 protein: CASSSARNTIYF; CDR3 DNA: TGCGCCAGCAGCTCCGCTCGGAACACCATATATTTT
D gene: -; clone size: -; J gene: TRBJ1-1; CDR3 length: 13; V gene: TRBV30; CDR3 protein: CAWRAGVNTEAFF; CDR3 DNA: TGTGCCTGGAGGGCAGGAGTGAACACTGAAGCTTTCTTT
D gene: -; clone size: few; J gene: TRBJ2-2; CDR3 length: 15; V gene: TRBV27; CDR3 protein: CASSLGTWGTGELFF; CDR3 DNA: TGTGCCAGCAGTTTGGGGACTTGGGGGACCGGGGAGCTGTTTTTT
D gene: TRBD1; clone size: once; J gene: TRBJ1-1; CDR3 length: 15; V gene: TRBV28; CDR3 protein: CASSTGQGGNTEAFF; CDR3 DNA: TGTGCCAGCAGTACGGGACAGGGGGGGAACACTGAAGCTTTCTTT
D gene: TRBD1; clone size: -; J gene: TRBJ1-1; CDR3 length: 15; V gene: TRBV2; CDR3 protein: CASRNDRVLGTEAFF; CDR3 DNA: TGTGCCAGCAGGAATGACAGGGTTTTGGGCACTGAAGCTTTCTTT
D gene: -; clone size: once; J gene: TRBJ2-7; CDR3 length: 15; V gene: TRBV15; CDR3 protein: CATSGSRGLVYEQYF; CDR3 DNA: TGTGCCACCAGCGGCTCCCGGGGACTCGTCTACGAGCAGTACTTC
D gene: -; clone size: -; J gene: TRBJ1-3; CDR3 length: 15; V gene: TRBV6-5; CDR3 protein: CASRKPGAQGNTIYF; CDR3 DNA: TGTGCCAGCAGGAAACCAGGGGCGCAGGGAAACACCATATATTTT
D gene: TRBD1; clone size: -; J gene: TRBJ1-2; CDR3 length: 14; V gene: TRBV5-1; CDR3 protein: CASSPGQGTYGYTF; CDR3 DNA: TGCGCCAGCAGCCCGGGACAGGGAACCTATGGCTACACCTTC
D gene: TRBD2; clone size: -; J gene: TRBJ2-5; CDR3 length: 14; V gene: TRBV5-1; CDR3 protein: CASSWGLTQETQYF; CDR3 DNA: TGCGCCAGCAGCTGGGGACTAACCCAAGAGACCCAGTACTTC
D gene: -; clone size: -; J gene: TRBJ2-1; CDR3 length: 17; V gene: TRBV5-1; CDR3 protein: CASSLSETTGGGNEQFF; CDR3 DNA: TGCGCCAGCAGCTTGAGTGAAACCACCGGGGGTGGTAATGAGCAGTTCTTC
D gene: -; clone size: -; J gene: TRBJ1-5; CDR3 length: 13; V gene: TRBV28; CDR3 protein: CASSLVGIQPQHF; CDR3 DNA: TGTGCCAGCAGCTTAGTAGGTATTCAGCCCCAGCATTTT
D gene: TRBD1; clone size: few; J gene: TRBJ1-1; CDR3 length: 13; V gene: TRBV5-1; CDR3 protein: CASSSDRVSEAFF; CDR3 DNA: TGCGCCAGCAGCTCCGACAGGGTTTCTGAAGCTTTCTTT
D gene: -; clone size: -; J gene: TRBJ2-3; CDR3 length: 14; V gene: TRBV12-3/TRBV12-4; CDR3 protein: CASRLGVGTDTQYF; CDR3 DNA: TGTGCCAGCAGATTAGGGGTAGGCACAGATACGCAGTATTTT
D gene: -; clone size: -; J gene: TRBJ1-1; CDR3 length: 14; V gene: TRBV11-2; CDR3 protein: CASSLRATGTEAFF; CDR3 DNA: TGTGCCAGCAGCTTGCGAGCTACTGGTACTGAAGCTTTCTTT
D gene: -; clone size: -; J gene: TRBJ2-5; CDR3 length: 14; V gene: TRBV27; CDR3 protein: CASSPVGTQETQYF; CDR3 DNA: TGTGCCAGCAGTCCCGTCGGAACCCAAGAGACCCAGTACTTC